The next 22 T cell receptor beta chains were all read from a single sample in a study of Graves' ophthalmopathy and Graves' hyperthyroidism. Amplified TCR beta CDR3 regions were obtained using RNA transcripts as template. RT-PCR with HTBI primers came first, then second-round multiplex PCR. TCRdb called the multiplex PCR reads again in MiXCR, with one record for every CDR3 protein. The sample includes 650,000 to 900,000 distinct CDR3 sequences, roughly two fifths of them seen just once. The sample was peripheral blood. Receptors originate from an adult man with Graves' ophthalmopathy.

The sample holds a few counts of this clonotype. This chain connects TRBV7-9 to TRBJ2-2; D unclear. Germline loops: CDR1 SEHNR, CDR2 FQNEAQ (reference sequence). Trimming shortened V by 1 base and J by 5 bases, and 8 bases separated the two germline ends. The CDR3 is made up of 14 amino acids. The CDR3, as DNA: TGTGCCAGCAGCTTAGAGAGGACGACCGGGGAGCTGTTTTTT. It is translated as CASSLERTTGELFF.

This chain links TRBV6-5 with TRBJ1-2, with TRBD1 matching over 9 bases. Germline assignment: CDR1 MNHEY and CDR2 SVGAGI. CDR3 length equals 14 residues. V was pared by 5 bases and J by 4 bases, with 5 bases of the junction left unmatched. The CDR3 sequence is CASSTGGIIYGYTF. The CDR3 region has the DNA TGTGCCAGCAGTACAGGGGGCATTATCTATGGCTACACCTTC.

This clonotype was picked up one time. This rearrangement joins TRBV7-8 to TRBJ2-3, with D possibly being TRBD1 (5 bases). V lost 8 bases to trimming and J lost 0 bases, with 12 bases between them. Germline lookup yields CDR1 SGHVS and CDR2 FQNEAQ. The CDR3 contains 14 residues. The CDR3 loop reads CASEWGLSTDTQYF. The CDR3 region has the DNA TGTGCCAGCGAATGGGGCCTAAGCACAGATACGCAGTATTTT.

A single count supports this clonotype. The V gene is TRBV6-5, the J gene TRBJ2-5; unclear D gene. The length of the CDR3 is 14 residues. In germline, CDR1 is MNHEY, CDR2 SVGAGI. Trimming shortened V by 4 bases and J by 1 base, and 10 bases separated the two germline ends. CDR3 sequence reads: CASSLVVTQETQYF. Written as DNA, the CDR3 is TGTGCCAGCAGTTTAGTGGTTACCCAAGAGACCCAGTACTTC.

In the case of this clonotype: A read error may account for a junction end that differs from germline. J is TRBJ2-7 and V is TRBV10-3, with 9 positions matching TRBD1. The CDR3 covers 17 residues. The V gene's germline CDR1 is ENHRY and CDR2 SYGVKD. CDR3: CASSELQGQGFYYEQYF. The CDR3 coding sequence is TGTGCCAGCAGTGAACTACAGGGACAGGGATTTTATTACGAGCAGTACTTC.

This clonotype was seen only a few times. The chain is built from TRBV7-2 and TRBJ2-7; D may match TRBD1 or TRBD2 (7 bases each). This CDR3 is 15 amino acids long. Germline CDR1 is SGHTA and CDR2 is FQGNSA. The ends were cut back, 5 bases at V and 6 bases at J, with 20 bases in the middle. CDR3 sequence: CASSQEVRGGSEQYF. The CDR3, as DNA: TGTGCCAGCAGCCAAGAGGTCAGGGGGGGCTCCGAGCAGTACTTC.

V is TRBV7-9 and J is TRBJ1-4; D is undetermined. Germline V CDR1 and CDR2: SEHNR, FQNEAQ (reference sequence). This CDR3 is 17 amino acids long. V was trimmed by 3 bases and J by 7 bases, leaving 21 bases between them. The CDR3 DNA reads TGTGCCAGCAGCTTCGACGGGGTGGCTCGAGGAAGTGAAAAACTGTTTTTT. Residues: CASSFDGVARGSEKLFF. The whole variable domain, remainder taken from reference TRBV7-9 and TRBJ1-4, is DTGVSQNPRHKITKRGQNVTFRCDPISEHNRLYWYRQTLGQGPEFLTYFQNEAQLEKSRLLSDRFSAERPKGSFSTLEIQRTEQGDSAMYLCASSFDGVARGSEKLFFGSGTQLSVL.

The rearrangement joins TRBV20-1 to TRBJ1-1; a weak D match, TRBD1 (5 bases). Germline V gene data show CDR1 as DFQATT and CDR2 as SNEGSKA (reference sequence). Trimming took off 4 bases at V and 2 bases at J, with 14 bases between the two ends. The CDR3 contains 14 residues. In DNA, the CDR3 is TGCAGTGCTATTGGCAGGACACCTAACACTGAAGCTTTCTTT. This codes for CSAIGRTPNTEAFF.

The chain joins TRBV11-2 to TRBJ1-1; tentatively, D is TRBD1 (6 bases). The CDR3 covers 15 residues. Germline CDR1 reads SGHAT; CDR2 reads FQNNGV. V was trimmed by 0 bases and J by 5 bases, leaving 13 bases between them. The CDR3 nucleotides read TGTGCCAGCAGCTTAGATCAGGGGACGGGAACTGAAGCTTTCTTT. It translates to CASSLDQGTGTEAFF. Full variable domain (missing parts from reference TRBV11-2 and TRBJ1-1): EAGVAQSPRYKIIEKRQSVAFWCNPISGHATLYWYQQILGQGPKLLIQFQNNGVVDDSQLPKDRFSAERLKGVDSTLKIQPAKLEDSAVYLCASSLDQGTGTEAFFGQGTRLTVV.

A few counts support this clonotype. The chain carries TRBV2 and TRBJ2-7; 8 bases align to TRBD2. Germline assignment: CDR1 SNHLY and CDR2 FYNNEI. The CDR3 runs to 13 residues. The trim removed 7 bases at V and 5 bases at J, leaving 7 bases unmatched. CDR3 coding DNA: TGTGCCAGCAAAGTGCGGGGGGAAGACGAGCAGTACTTC. It codes for CASKVRGEDEQYF.

This clonotype appeared a few times. The V gene is TRBV5-1, the J gene TRBJ2-3; 8 nucleotides match TRBD2. The CDR3 is 15 residues long. Per the germline V gene, CDR1 is SGHRS and CDR2 is YFSETQ. J was trimmed by 6 bases and V by 0 bases; bases with no gene match: 6. The CDR3 is CASSLASGRSDTQYF. CDR3 coding DNA: TGCGCCAGCAGCTTGGCCAGCGGGAGATCCGATACGCAGTATTTT.

The rearrangement joins TRBV29-1 to TRBJ1-3; 9 bases match TRBD1. The CDR3 has 16 amino acids. In germline, CDR1 is SQVTM, CDR2 ANQGSEA. Germline trimming cut 0 bases from V and 10 bases from J; bases unmatched to any gene: 13. The CDR3 loop is CSVEERDREGGETIYF. The CDR3 DNA is TGCAGCGTTGAAGAGAGGGACAGGGAAGGCGGAGAGACCATATATTTT.

This clonotype was counted ten times or more. The chain links TRBV29-1 to TRBJ2-7; TRBD1 aligns across 12 bases. The CDR3 has 14 residues. Germline V lookup: CDR1 SQVTM, CDR2 ANQGSEA. Trimming at V came to 4 bases and at J to 4 bases, leaving 5 bases not matched to a gene. As DNA, the CDR3 is TGCAGCGTTGGCCGGGACAGGGGGCTGTACGAGCAGTACTTC. Protein: CSVGRDRGLYEQYF.

This clonotype was counted ten times or more. V and J are TRBV24-1 and TRBJ1-5; 9 nucleotides align to TRBD1. The germline V gene has CDR1 KGHDR and CDR2 SFDVKD. The junction had 7 bases not matched to a gene; V was cut back by 3 bases and J by 5 bases. The CDR3 loop spans 16 amino acids. The CDR3 sequence: CATSDPSRDRDQPQHF. In nucleotides, the CDR3 is TGTGCCACCAGTGATCCGTCCCGGGACAGGGATCAGCCCCAGCATTTT.

This clonotype has a handful of counts. This chain connects TRBV4-3 to TRBJ1-4; TRBD1 matches at 8 bases. The CDR3 length is 16 residues. The V gene end was trimmed by 1 base and the J gene end by 8 bases; junction bases not matched to a gene: 9. Per germline, CDR1 LGHNA and CDR2 YSLEER. This chain's CDR3 is CASSQVFQGAGEKLFF. DNA of the CDR3: TGCGCCAGCAGCCAAGTCTTCCAGGGGGCAGGAGAAAAACTGTTTTTT.

This sequence joins TRBV19 and TRBJ1-6; TRBD1 is a possible D gene (6 bases). This CDR3 contains 13 residues. Germline V gene sequence: CDR1 LNHDA, CDR2 SQIVND (reference sequence). V shed 6 bases and J shed 13 bases, with 16 bases lying between them. The CDR3 DNA reads as TGTGCCAGTAGCCCAGGGGACTGGCAGCCCCTCCACTTT. Translating gives CASSPGDWQPLHF. Full variable domain (remainder filled in from reference TRBV19 and TRBJ1-6): DGGITQSPKYLFRKEGQNVTLSCEQNLNHDAMYWYRQDPGQGLRLIYYSQIVNDFQKGDIAEGYSVSREKKESFPLTVTSAQKNPTAFYLCASSPGDWQPLHFGNGTRLTVT.

This clonotype came up many times. The chain combines TRBV9 with TRBJ1-6, with D maybe TRBD1 (6 bases). The CDR3 is 13 residues long. V lost 4 bases, J lost 13 bases, and 15 bases lay in between. Germline V gene data show CDR1 as SGDLS and CDR2 as YYNGEE. This chain's CDR3 is CASSIRQDSPLHF. CDR3 sequence (DNA): TGTGCCAGCAGCATAAGACAGGACTCGCCCCTCCACTTT.

The V and J genes are TRBV7-6 and TRBJ2-7; 10 bases line up with TRBD1. Trimming cost V 8 bases and J 6 bases; bases outside gene matches: 13. Germline V gives CDR1 SGHVS, CDR2 FNYEAQ. There are 15 residues in the CDR3. The CDR3: CASSPNWDRGPEQYF. CDR3 nucleotide sequence: TGTGCCAGCTCACCCAATTGGGACAGGGGACCCGAGCAGTACTTC.

This clonotype has a handful of counts. V gene TRBV12-3 or TRBV12-4 combines with J gene TRBJ1-4; D might be TRBD1 (5 bases). The CDR3 runs 14 residues. The V gene lost 3 bases and the J gene lost 8 bases, with 13 bases spanning the gap. The CDR3 nucleotides are TGTGCCAGCAGTTTGGACGGGGGAGACGAAAAACTGTTTTTT. Translation: CASSLDGGDEKLFF.

The table lists this clonotype with many counts. V gene TRBV15 combines with J gene TRBJ1-5, with D unclear. Per the germline V gene, CDR1 is LNHNV and CDR2 is YYDKDF (reference sequence). This CDR3 region has 16 residues. Between the trimmed V and J ends, which lost 4 bases and 0 bases, there was a span of 13 bases. CDR3 sequence (DNA): TGTGCCACCAGCACCCTTACCCCATATAGCAATCAGCCCCAGCATTTT. This encodes CATSTLTPYSNQPQHF.

CDR3 in amino acids: CASSLHRLTGPRRYEQYF. The CDR3 DNA reads as TGTGCCAGCAGCTTGCATCGCCTTACGGGACCCCGGAGGTACGAGCAGTACTTC. The gene calls are TRBV5-5 and TRBJ2-7, with D perhaps assigned TRBD1 or TRBD2 (5 bases each). The CDR3 has 18 residues. V lost 1 base and J lost 4, with 24 bases in between. The germline gives CDR1 SGHKS, CDR2 YYEKEE (reference sequence). The full variable domain, its missing parts supplied by reference TRBV5-5 and TRBJ2-7, is DAGVTQSPTHLIKTRGQQVTLRCSPISGHKSVSWYQQVLGQGPQFIFQYYEKEERGRGNFPDRFSARQFPNYSSELNVNALLLGDSALYLCASSLHRLTGPRRYEQYFGPGTRLTVT.

This clonotype was found many times. The chain employs TRBV19 and TRBJ1-4; D is unresolved. The length of the CDR3 is 14 residues. CDR1 is LNHDA, CDR2 SQIVND, per germline (reference sequence). Trimming removed 6 bases from V and 1 base from J, with 9 bases in between. The CDR3 nucleotides are TGTGCCAGTAGCCTAGGAAGAACTAATGAAAAACTGTTTTTT. Amino acid sequence: CASSLGRTNEKLFF.